Described below is a single T cell receptor (beta chain) sequence and its context. Many counts were recorded for this clonotype. What antigen it recognizes has not been identified. No much larger clone is present one base from it, and per-base qualities are unavailable. These data are taken from a study of CD8 T cells in ankylosing spondylitis (dated by TCRdb to the late 2010s). With regard to the full study: The study set out to find disease-linked TCR variants by profiling T cell receptor beta repertoires in ankylosing spondylitis patients and healthy donors. The full study cohort comprised around 25 ankylosing spondylitis patients and over a hundred healthy donors. Peripheral blood was sampled, and synovial fluid was also collected from ankylosing spondylitis patients. Findings and caveats that apply to the study as a whole: A CD8+ phenotype was shown by the disease-linked clones, which were found at relatively low frequencies in peripheral blood. Blood from ankylosing spondylitis patients appeared to be characterized by a TCR beta motif made up of eight highly homologous amino acid variants. Some of the motif variants had been reported before in the synovial fluid and blood of reactive arthritis patients, a finding that suggests common disease-initiation mechanisms. According to the report, matched synovial fluid samples from ankylosing spondylitis patients were significantly enriched for the disease-linked clones.

V is cut by 0 bases and J by 10 bases, and the space between the germline ends is 13 bases. Its CDR3 holds 14 amino acids, cysteine through phenylalanine. Just the 42-base CDR3 DNA is kept, in frame starting at base 1. CDR1 and CDR2, looked up from the germline V gene, are LGHNA and YSLEER. Sequencing was carried out with an Illumina HiSeq 2500. TCR beta libraries were prepared by quantitative 5'-RACE with molecular barcodes. The study's processing was this. A new computational method based on a probabilistic model of VDJ rearrangement was used to identify disease-linked TCR variants. TCRdb reanalyzed the raw reads on its own, using fastp at Q25 for trimming and MiXCR for clone calling, and kept in-frame beta chains. When rows share a CDR3 protein, they turn into one entry using the most common DNA and genes. The V and J calls reflect TCRdb's pipeline rather than the authors' work. In all, the sample holds some 130,000 distinct CDR3 sequences, and about 6.7% of those were seen once. Roughly an eighth of the sample lies in the top ten.

The receptor was derived from a female donor with ankylosing spondylitis or in good health (not recorded which). The sequenced material came from blood, either unsorted or a sorted T cell fraction (not recorded which). The chain employs TRBV4-3 and TRBJ2-1; no D gene can be assigned with confidence. The CDR3 protein sequence reads: CASSQDFSRAEQFF. The DNA sequence reads TGCGCCAGCAGCCAAGATTTTTCTCGCGCCGAGCAGTTCTTC.